This T cell receptor beta chain was identified in a study of T-cell memory formation after mild COVID-19. Overall study findings and caveats: Among CD4+ contracting clones, most were CM and EM, and CD8+ ones EMRA. Clones contracting over day 15 to 85 were CD4/CD8 balanced, with later expanders leaning CD4+. Cross-reactive memory appears to have joined, as suggested by some responding clones showing up in pre-infection memory.

This clonotype was observed a few times. Its antigen remains unidentified. Germline lookup yields CDR1 MNHEY and CDR2 SVGEGT. The V segment lost 2 bases and the J segment 2 bases; nucleotides outside the gene matches: 6. CDR3 length: 16 amino acids. TCRdb reprocessed the 5' RACE reads with MiXCR, giving one entry per CDR3 protein. The table shows about 290,000 distinct CDR3 sequences, with around a sixth occurring only once. Material: PBMCs or a T cell subset sorted from them (not recorded which). The genes are TRBV6-2 or TRBV6-3 and TRBJ2-3; TRBD1 agrees at 8 bases. This TCR derives from a man between 18 and 29 years old who had mild COVID-19 (a few samples of this study predate the infection). Cell type and time point are not known. CDR3 sequence reads: CASSYGGQGLTDTQYF. The CDR3 coding sequence is TGTGCCAGCAGTTACGGCGGACAGGGTCTCACAGATACGCAGTATTTT.